A selection of T cell receptor beta chains follows, all from one sample in a study of blood T cell repertoires in COVID-19. Measured with immunoSEQ multiplex PCR; TCRdb has only the in-frame clones, and not every one. Counted here are 210,000 or so clones, roughly 86% occurring once; the ten biggest clones make up approximately 5.1%. The material sequenced was peripheral blood. Receptor source: a woman between 65 and 79 years old with active or convalescent COVID-19. The conserved cysteine and the conserved F or W are not part of the CDR3 here.

j_call | v_call | cdr3_aa
TRBJ1-1 | TRBV2 | ASSHTGGTEAF
TRBJ2-5 | TRBV5-1 | ASSVRTGETQETQY
TRBJ1-5 | TRBV6-5 | ASSQQGASNQPQH
TRBJ2-5 | TRBV15 | ATSRSQGSQETQY
TRBJ1-2 | TRBV5-4 | ASSLALDRASYT
TRBJ2-2 | TRBV18 | ASSPGLAWRGTGELF
TRBJ1-5 | TRBV30 | AWSVKSGPQH
TRBJ2-5 | TRBV18 | ASSPPAPQETQY
TRBJ2-3 | TRBV7-3 | ASSPAGSRATDTQY
TRBJ1-3 | TRBV5-5 | ASSLAGNSGNTIY
TRBJ2-4 | TRBV28 | ASSSIGQGGSKNIQY
TRBJ1-1 | TRBV14 | ASSPIRWGQIEAF
TRBJ2-3 | TRBV5-6 | ASSDTSSTQY
TRBJ2-2 | TRBV5-1 | ASSFRLAGDGELF
TRBJ2-7 | TRBV2 | ASKTDSAPYEQY
TRBJ1-5 | TRBV6-1 | ASSELSPQPQH
TRBJ1-4 | TRBV19 | ASSKNSRTNEKLF
TRBJ1-2 | TRBV28 | ANSDSNYGYT
TRBJ1-4 | TRBV5-1 | ASSFGRGEKLF
TRBJ2-1 | TRBV19 | ASSSPGSPSYYNEQF
TRBJ2-1 | TRBV10-3 | AISPSGRANEQF
TRBJ1-5 | TRBV19 | ASAGLSSNQPQH
TRBJ1-3 | TRBV28 | ASRSDRGSGNTIY
TRBJ2-2 | TRBV27 | ASSLSRRPGGAGELF
TRBJ2-7 | TRBV6-6 | ASSLQGGSYEQY
TRBJ2-1 | TRBV19 | ASSNTGLAGASYNEQF
TRBJ1-2 | TRBV18 | ASSLGTGLYT
TRBJ1-2 | TRBV29-1 | SARDSNYGYT
TRBJ2-5 | TRBV3-1/TRBV3-2 | ASSQAELETQY
TRBJ2-4 | TRBV7-3 | ASSSGTGGQNIQY
TRBJ2-7 | TRBV27 | ASSRLTSGRATYEQY
TRBJ1-3 | TRBV6-1 | ASSGDLGDPSGNTIY
TRBJ2-3 | TRBV18 | ASSPRDGDTQY
TRBJ2-3 | TRBV19 | ASTFGGSDTQY
TRBJ2-7 | TRBV11-3 | ASSFGTETYEQY
TRBJ2-7 | TRBV5-1 | ASSSQGGSYEQY
TRBJ2-1 | TRBV5-5 | ASSLKGGRSDEQF
TRBJ2-5 | TRBV7-2 | ASSHQKRGVTQY
TRBJ2-1 | TRBV12-5 | ASASGTSWEQF
TRBJ2-3 | TRBV5-1 | ASSKRAGTDTQY
TRBJ1-2 | TRBV6-4 | ASSYPDRAWDGYT
TRBJ1-4 | TRBV6-7 | ASSDAPGTATNEKLF
TRBJ1-3 | TRBV3-1/TRBV3-2 | ASSQIGAGARGNTIY
TRBJ2-1 | TRBV20-1 | SASLAGTKYNEQF
TRBJ1-2 | TRBV6-2/TRBV6-3 | ASSYSRGGGDT
TRBJ2-2 | TRBV19 | ASSSSGRGTGELF
TRBJ1-2 | TRBV19 | ASSYRLDRRANYGYT
TRBJ2-7 | TRBV7-9 | ASSPTYEQY
TRBJ1-1 | TRBV19 | ASITYRGRRNTEAF